This TCR beta chain originates from a study of blood T cell repertoires in COVID-19. V gave up 2 bases and J gave up 6 bases, with 10 bases separating them. The CDR3 loop spans 13 amino acids. CDR1 MNHNS and CDR2 SASEGT come from the germline V gene. The table came from immunoSEQ multiplex PCR; TCRdb's copy has only in-frame clones and leaves some out. Of 170,000 or so clones in the sample, around nine tenths are singletons; the top ten hold less than 3%. The table lists this clone with a count of one. This sequence originates from a man aged 35 to 55 with active or convalescent COVID-19. The sample consisted of peripheral blood. This sequence joins TRBV6-1 and TRBJ1-2; D unresolved. The CDR3 here is CASSETRRHGYTF. The CDR3 DNA reads TGTGCCAGCAGTGAAACCAGGCGCCATGGCTACACCTTC.